This TCR beta chain derives from a study of PD-1 blockade in classical Hodgkin lymphoma. The data were produced by immunoSEQ multiplex PCR, yet TCRdb's version contains in-frame clones alone and is incomplete. Here the sample spans 75,000 to 95,000 clones, 83% being singletons. The sample's time point: cycle 4 day 1 (C4D1), after five to seven weeks of nivolumab. All patients relapsed after autologous stem cell transplantation, and brentuximab vedotin exposure varied. This CDR3 is 19 amino acids long. This receptor was identified in a human donor with classical Hodgkin lymphoma. The V and J genes are TRBV21-1 and TRBJ1-5; no check of the table's D call, TRBD1, against the DNA was made. TRBV21-1 is marked as a pseudogene. The sample in question was peripheral blood mononuclear cells (PBMCs), obtained before the fourth cycle of nivolumab. CDR3: CASIPRGGPLPGCNQPQHF. The CDR3 bases are TGTGCCAGCATCCCCCGAGGGGGCCCCCTCCCGGGGTGCAATCAGCCCCAGCATTTT.